These T cell receptor beta chains were read from a single sample in a study of regulatory dendritic cells for organ transplantation. These receptors have no known antigen. Data came from immunoSEQ multiplex PCR; TCRdb stores just in-frame clones and leaves some out. The sample lists 10,000 to 11,000 clones, less than 70% occurring once. The sequenced sample consisted of naive CD4+ T cells from blood cultured with dendritic cells. The receptors here all came from a human donor in good health. The conserved cysteine and the conserved F or W are not part of the CDR3 here. The D gene is left open where the match is weak.

TRBD1	TRBV7-8	ASSFTGDAGNTIY
-	TRBV13	ASSTTVSGNTIY
-	TRBV7-9	ASSLAGGGMNTEAF
-	TRBV10-1	ASSESGRVNYTEAF
-	TRBV5-4	ASSGGTSTDTQY
TRBD1	TRBV19	ASSRRGLDNTIY
-	TRBV4-2	ASSPTGGRAYEQY
TRBD1	TRBV18	ASSPPGQTYNEQF
TRBD1	TRBV2	ASSMDRVRQPQH
-	TRBV7-3	ASSSQGGTEQY
TRBD1	TRBV6-5	ASIQQGGYTAF
TRBD2	TRBV11-2	ASSPRLAGELTDTQY
-	TRBV5-5	ASSLGARDYNSPLH
TRBD1	TRBV7-6	ASSPGTGRLGYEQY
-	TRBV15	ATSREAGVDTIY
-	TRBV7-9	ASSLGEFATNEKLF
-	TRBV7-2	ASSFHYEQY
-	TRBV7-6	ASSLDPGANEKLF
TRBD2	TRBV7-8	ASSPAGTSGLPFQETQY
TRBD1	TRBV6-1	ASSDSGQGSGNTIY
TRBD1	TRBV25-1	ASSMTGGRGTEAF
TRBD2	TRBV10-3	AISESGSGGAQDTQY
TRBD2	TRBV5-1	ASSLGGSPNEQF
TRBD1	TRBV6-1	ASSDGTGGFTQY
TRBD1	TRBV6-5	ATHTGGVHEQY
TRBD2	TRBV7-7	ASSLGLAGGTGELF
TRBD1	TRBV7-9	ASSPQGAGEKLF
-	TRBV6-5	ASSYPLGSGNTIY
-	TRBV5-1	ASSLQDTIYEQY
TRBD1	TRBV15	ATSARTGGRNTEAF
-	TRBV5-1	ASSFGQGTRGETQY
TRBD2	TRBV6-5	ASSYKGGTDTQY
-	TRBV19	ASSRPLGTYNEQF
-	TRBV9	ASSVEILGADTQY
TRBD1	TRBV11-2	ASSIRGLGTGDSPLH
-	TRBV18	ASSQQVQNSPLH
-	TRBV14	ASSPSVNTEAF
-	TRBV4-2	ASSQEAGLAKNIQY
TRBD1	TRBV7-8	ASSSPGGNQPQH
-	TRBV5-1	ASSLVGAGGAANEKLF